This note documents a single T cell receptor (beta chain) sequence. There were TCR beta CDR3 regions amplified from RNA transcripts. A set of HTBI primers served as the primers for a first-round RT-PCR of the TCR CDR3. One entry per CDR3 protein results from TCRdb running MiXCR on the multiplex PCR reads. The table lists 500,000 to 800,000 distinct CDR3 sequences, 40% to 55% of them singletons, with approximately 6.8% in the top ten. The CDR3 covers 15 residues. Per germline, CDR1 DFQATT and CDR2 SNEGSKA (reference sequence). V was trimmed by 2 bases and J by 1 base, leaving 14 bases between them. This sample was included in a study of T cells in Graves' hyperthyroidism and ophthalmopathy.

V is TRBV20-1 and J is TRBJ2-5; maybe TRBD2 (6 bases). Sequences were obtained from peripheral blood or thyroid tissue (not recorded which). The source of this sequence is an adult man with Graves' disease, either hyperthyroidism or ophthalmopathy (not recorded which). This CDR3 reads CSARSSAGTQETQYF. The CDR3 region has the DNA TGCAGTGCTAGAAGCTCGGCGGGGACCCAAGAGACCCAGTACTTC.